This TCR beta chain was sequenced in a study of T cells after yellow fever vaccination. Study as a whole: The fractions with low cell numbers were processed using SMART-Seq v4 Ultra Low Input.

This clonotype was recorded many times. Its antigen remains unknown. A 5'RACE template-switching step, the method used to make TCR cDNA, added a universal primer site and UMIs. MiXCR was run by TCRdb on the 5' RACE reads, yielding one entry per CDR3 protein. The top ten clones hold under 20% of a sample with 230,000 or so distinct CDR3 sequences, 3.6% of them seen once. General study points: Clonotypes appearing in both CD4 and CD8 compartments existed, and their share was small. The booster saw the reappearance of most primary-vaccination clones (approximately 97% CD4, roughly 90% CD8).

From germline, CDR1 is SGHAT and CDR2 FQNNGV. V trimming: 6 bases; J trimming: 6 bases; junction bases outside the gene matches: 6. The CDR3 loop spans 13 amino acids. The material sequenced was PBMCs, taken 15 days after the yellow fever booster vaccination. The V gene is TRBV11-2, the J gene TRBJ2-5, with TRBD2 matching over 8 bases. The sequence derives from a man between 18 and 29 years old who received the YFV17D yellow fever vaccine. In DNA form, the CDR3 reads TGTGCCAGCAGAACCGGGGGGGGGAAGACCCAGTACTTC. Its translation is CASRTGGGKTQYF.